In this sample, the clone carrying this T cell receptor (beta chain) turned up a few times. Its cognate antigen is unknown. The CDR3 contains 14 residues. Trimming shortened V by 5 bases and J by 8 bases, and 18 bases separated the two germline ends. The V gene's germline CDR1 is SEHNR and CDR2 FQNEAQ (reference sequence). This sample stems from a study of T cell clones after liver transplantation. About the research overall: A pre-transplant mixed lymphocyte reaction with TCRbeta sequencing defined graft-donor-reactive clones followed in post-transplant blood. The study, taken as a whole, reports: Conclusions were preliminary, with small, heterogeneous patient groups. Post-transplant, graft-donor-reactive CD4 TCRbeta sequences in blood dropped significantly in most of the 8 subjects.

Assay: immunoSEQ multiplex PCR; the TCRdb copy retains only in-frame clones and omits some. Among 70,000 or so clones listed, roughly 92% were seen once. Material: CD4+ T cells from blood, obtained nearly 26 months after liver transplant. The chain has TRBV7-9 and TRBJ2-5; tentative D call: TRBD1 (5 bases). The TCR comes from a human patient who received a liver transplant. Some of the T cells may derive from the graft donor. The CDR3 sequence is CASSPGEGVQTQYF. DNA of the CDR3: TGTGCCAGCAGCCCCGGTGAAGGGGTACAAACCCAGTACTTC.